This T cell receptor beta chain comes out of a study of T cell repertoires in cytomegalovirus infection. Study-wide results and limits: Cumulative frequency of public TCR beta families picked out carriers of CMV plus the relevant HLA. Within the response measured ex vivo, HLA-C-restricted CMV-specific TCR beta clonotypes were dominant.

Via MiXCR, TCRdb re-called the reads, giving one row per CDR3 protein. The table lists a few hundred thousand distinct CDR3 sequences, approximately 14% of them singletons, with about 10% in the top ten. The length of the CDR3 is 16 residues. Germline lookup yields CDR1 DFQATT and CDR2 SNEGSKA (reference sequence). V was trimmed by 1 base and J by 0 bases, leaving 13 bases between them. Notes on this clonotype: What it binds is unknown.

The origin of this receptor is a human donor in good health (CMV status not recorded). Some clones in this sample may be carry-over from other donors' samples. The sample taken for sequencing was PBMCs. This chain uses TRBV20-1 with TRBJ2-1, with D perhaps matching TRBD2 (6 bases). CDR3 sequence: CSARAGTGSSYNEQFF. The CDR3 nucleotides read TGCAGTGCTAGAGCTGGGACCGGGAGCTCCTACAATGAGCAGTTCTTC.